Reported below is one T cell receptor (beta chain). This sample was taken from a study of Graves' ophthalmopathy and Graves' hyperthyroidism. On the study more broadly: Peripheral blood samples were taken at initial diagnosis, before any treatment.

Germline CDR1 reads DFQATT; CDR2 reads SNEGSKA (reference sequence). This CDR3 has 14 residues. V was pared by 1 base and J by 7 bases, with 13 bases between. RNA transcripts were the template, and TCR beta CDR3 regions were amplified from them. HTBI-primed RT-PCR formed the first round, and a multiplex PCR formed the second. A single record per CDR3 protein comes from TCRdb applying MiXCR to the multiplex PCR reads. This table has some 750,000 distinct CDR3 sequences, 40% appearing once. A duration under 3 months, NOSPECS ≥4, CAS ≥3 and moderate-to-severe activity characterized the donors with ophthalmopathy.

Source material: peripheral blood. The source is an adult man with Graves' ophthalmopathy. The chain uses TRBV20-1 and TRBJ1-4, with a tentative D call TRBD1 (6 bases). The CDR3 here is CSARVQGLGEKLFF. CDR3 in DNA: TGCAGTGCTAGAGTTCAGGGGCTCGGTGAAAAACTGTTTTTT.